These 32 T cell receptor beta chains came from one sample sequenced in a study of blood T cell repertoires in COVID-19. The repertoire was sequenced with immunoSEQ multiplex PCR; TCRdb's copy has only in-frame clones and lacks some. The sample includes around 200,000 clones, roughly nine tenths of them seen just once. The material sequenced was peripheral blood. These receptor sequences come from a woman aged 50 to 60 with acute or convalescent COVID-19.

The V gene is TRBV7-8, the J gene TRBJ2-5; 9 bases are a match to TRBD2. Per germline, CDR1 SGHVS and CDR2 FQNEAQ. Losses at the gene ends were 1 base for V and 3 bases for J; bases not matched to a gene: 0. This CDR3 comprises 14 residues. The DNA of the CDR3 is TGTGCCAGCAGCTTAGGACTAGCGGAAGAGACCCAGTACTTC. Its protein is CASSLGLAEETQYF.

The genes are TRBV5-1 and TRBJ2-3, with 7 bases fitting TRBD2. The V and J ends lost 0 bases and 6 bases, in that order; junction bases with no gene match: 4. The germline V gene encodes CDR1 SGHRS and CDR2 YFSETQ. CDR3 size: 14 residues. The CDR3, as DNA: TGCGCCAGCAGCTTGGTGCTAGCGGCGGATACGCAGTATTTT. Residues: CASSLVLAADTQYF.

The count of this clone is one. The rearrangement joins TRBV7-2 to TRBJ1-2; 7 bases are a match to TRBD1. Germline lookup yields CDR1 SGHTA and CDR2 FQGNSA. Trimming cost V 0 bases and J 4 bases; bases outside gene matches: 2. CDR3 length: 14 amino acids. CDR3 nucleotides: TGTGCCAGCAGCTTAGCGCCAGGGGGCTATGGCTACACCTTC. This codes for CASSLAPGGYGYTF. Drawing the rest from reference TRBV7-2 and TRBJ1-2, the complete variable domain is GAGVSQSPSNKVTEKGKDVELRCDPISGHTALYWYRQSLGQGLEFLIYFQGNSAPDKSGLPSDRFSAERTGGSVSTLTIQRTQQEDSAVYLCASSLAPGGYGYTFGSGTRLTVV.

The gene calls are TRBV12-3 or TRBV12-4 and TRBJ2-4, with a tentative D call TRBD2 (6 bases). The CDR3 is 13 residues long. V was pared by 3 bases and J by 9 bases, with 12 bases between. The CDR3 protein is CASSFAGRGIQYF. The CDR3 DNA reads TGTGCCAGCAGTTTTGCGGGACGCGGCATTCAGTACTTC.

The rearrangement uses TRBV6-2 or TRBV6-3 and TRBJ1-4; 9 bases agree with TRBD1. The V gene end was trimmed by 6 bases and the J gene end by 8 bases; junction bases not matched to a gene: 7. There are 14 residues in the CDR3. CDR1 is MNHEY, CDR2 SVGEGT, per germline. CDR3 residues: CASSHRGPREKLFF. The CDR3 nucleotides are TGTGCCAGCAGCCACAGGGGGCCGAGGGAAAAACTGTTTTTT.

This chain uses TRBV18 with TRBJ2-3, with TRBD2 matching over 10 bases. V lost 2 bases to trimming and J lost 1 base; unmatched junction nucleotides: 9. Germline CDR1 is KGHSH and CDR2 is LQKENI. CDR3 length: 18 residues. CDR3 DNA: TGTGCCAGCTCACCAAGAACTAGCGGGAACCTTGGCACAGATACGCAGTATTTT. It encodes CASSPRTSGNLGTDTQYF. Full variable domain (outside the CDR3, taken from reference TRBV18 and TRBJ2-3): NAGVMQNPRHLVRRRGQEARLRCSPMKGHSHVYWYRQLPEEGLKFMVYLQKENIIDESGMPKERFSAEFPKEGPSILRIQQVVRGDSAAYFCASSPRTSGNLGTDTQYFGPGTRLTVL.

The chain is built from TRBV10-3 and TRBJ2-3; D is unclear. The germline gives CDR1 ENHRY, CDR2 SYGVKD. The CDR3 totals 16 residues. V lost 10 bases and J lost 2, with 22 bases in between. The chain's CDR3 is CANSPGSPKSTDTQYF. CDR3 in DNA: TGTGCCAATTCTCCCGGGTCCCCTAAATCCACAGATACGCAGTATTTT.

The V and J genes are TRBV27 and TRBJ2-5; TRBD1 matches at 9 bases. The J segment lost 9 bases and the V segment lost 5 bases, leaving 7 bases of the junction unmatched. The CDR3 contains 13 residues. The germline V gene has CDR1 MNHEY and CDR2 SMNVEV (reference sequence). CDR3 protein: CASSQTGGGAQYF. DNA for the CDR3: TGTGCCAGCAGTCAGACAGGGGGAGGGGCCCAGTACTTC.

The chain recombines TRBV4-3 with TRBJ2-1, with TRBD1 matching 7 bases. Germline CDR1 and CDR2: LGHNA and YSLEER. V lost 1 base to trimming and J lost 7 bases; unmatched junction nucleotides: 7. This CDR3 comprises 15 residues. The CDR3 region is CASSQALGGWNEQFF. CDR3 coding DNA: TGCGCCAGCAGCCAAGCGTTAGGGGGCTGGAATGAGCAGTTCTTC.

This clone was recorded at least ten times. This chain links TRBV5-8 with TRBJ2-5, with 11 bases matching TRBD1. There are 16 residues in the CDR3. V lost 0 bases and J lost 4; bases outside the gene matches: 5. Per the germline V gene, CDR1 is SGHTS and CDR2 is YDEGEE. DNA of the CDR3: TGTGCCAGCAGCTTGGAAGGACAGGGGGCGGGAGAGACCCAGTACTTC. Protein: CASSLEGQGAGETQYF.

The chain couples TRBV5-6 to TRBJ1-2; tentative D call: TRBD1 (5 bases). Germline assignment: CDR1 SGHDT and CDR2 YYEEEE. Trimming removed 4 bases from V and 0 bases from J, with 10 bases in between. The CDR3 consists of 14 residues. CDR3 loop: CASSLQGTNYGYTF. The CDR3 DNA is TGTGCCAGCAGCCTGCAGGGAACTAACTATGGCTACACCTTC.

The chain has TRBV6-6 and TRBJ2-1; 8 positions agree with TRBD2. Germline assignment: CDR1 MNHNY and CDR2 SVGAGI (reference sequence). The trim removed 0 bases at V and 0 bases at J, leaving 1 base unmatched. This CDR3 has 16 amino acids. For the CDR3, the DNA is TGTGCCAGCAGTTACTCTACTAGCGGCTCCTACAATGAGCAGTTCTTC. Its protein product is CASSYSTSGSYNEQFF.

V is TRBV5-8 and J is TRBJ2-7; possible D gene TRBD1, 5 bases. The germline gives CDR1 SGHTS, CDR2 YDEGEE. The germline V and J ends were trimmed by 5 bases and 2 bases, with 14 bases remaining between them. The CDR3 is 14 residues long. The CDR3 bases are TGTGCCAGCAGGCGGACACGAGTCGCCTACGAGCAGTACTTC. It codes for CASRRTRVAYEQYF.

Concerning this clone itself: This sample also contains other DNA sequences that code for the same CDR3. V is TRBV20-1 and J is TRBJ2-7, with D uncertain. The CDR3 loop spans 11 amino acids. CDR1 is DFQATT and CDR2 is SNEGSKA in the germline V gene (reference sequence). V was trimmed by 2 bases and J by 5 bases, leaving 7 bases between them. This chain's CDR3 is CSARSGHEQYF. Here the CDR3 DNA reads TGCAGTGCTAGAAGTGGCCACGAGCAGTACTTC.

This rearrangement joins TRBV9 to TRBJ1-6, with D possibly TRBD1 on 5 matching bases. Trimming stripped 5 bases from V and 11 bases from J, with 11 bases between. CDR1 SGDLS and CDR2 YYNGEE come from the germline V gene. This CDR3 has 12 residues. Written as DNA, the CDR3 is TGTGCCAGCAGTGCCCAGGGAACACCCCTCCACTTT. This sequence encodes CASSAQGTPLHF.

This chain links TRBV3-1 (or the pseudogene TRBV3-2) with TRBJ2-1; TRBD2 agrees at 10 bases. The germline V gene encodes CDR1 LGHDT and CDR2 YNNKEL (reference sequence). J was trimmed by 5 bases and V by 4 bases; bases with no gene match: 2. CDR3 length equals 14 residues. This CDR3 is CASSRLAGNNEQFF. CDR3 in DNA: TGTGCCAGCAGCCGACTAGCGGGCAACAATGAGCAGTTCTTC.

The chain links TRBV4-1 to TRBJ1-4; D call uncertain. Germline-derived CDR1 and CDR2 are MGHRA and YSYEKL. This CDR3 spans 18 amino acids. The V and J ends lost 4 bases and 8 bases respectively, with 26 bases between them. This CDR3 is CASSPLRGILSTREKLFF. CDR3 nucleotides: TGCGCCAGCAGCCCCCTCCGGGGAATCCTTTCAACTAGGGAAAAACTGTTTTTT.

This chain connects TRBV12-5 to TRBJ2-7; 10 bases fit TRBD1. The CDR3 has 16 residues. Germline lookup yields CDR1 LGHNT and CDR2 FRNRAP. V was pared by 1 base and J by 2 bases, with 5 bases of the junction left unmatched. CDR3 sequence (DNA): TGTGCTAGTGGTTTGGGGACAGGGGGTCTAGCCTACGAGCAGTACTTC. This translates into CASGLGTGGLAYEQYF.

This clone appeared a single time. This chain connects TRBV18 to TRBJ2-3, with 9 nucleotides matching TRBD1. The CDR3 contains 16 residues. The germline V gene has CDR1 KGHSH and CDR2 LQKENI. Unmatched junction bases numbered 7, after V lost 4 bases and J lost 2 bases. This CDR3 is CASSLRQGGNTDTQYF. In DNA form, the CDR3 reads TGTGCCAGCTCACTTCGACAGGGGGGCAACACAGATACGCAGTATTTT.

This sequence joins TRBV2 and TRBJ1-6; D not certain. V lost 7 bases and J lost 5, with 9 bases in between. The germline gives CDR1 SNHLY, CDR2 FYNNEI. The CDR3 is 13 amino acids. This CDR3 reads CASKETDNSPLHF. As DNA, the CDR3 is TGTGCCAGCAAAGAGACTGATAATTCACCCCTCCACTTT.

The chain has TRBV11-2 and TRBJ2-7; 10 bases are a match to TRBD2. The junction had 13 bases not matched to a gene; V was cut back by 8 bases and J by 3 bases. The CDR3 contains 16 residues. Germline V gene sequence: CDR1 SGHAT, CDR2 FQNNGV. CDR3 in DNA: TGTGCCAGCCGAAGAGGGCTAGCGGGAGTGGTCTACGAGCAGTACTTC. It encodes CASRRGLAGVVYEQYF.

The rearrangement links TRBV12-3 or TRBV12-4 to TRBJ2-7, with D possibly TRBD1 on 5 matching bases. The CDR3 covers 12 residues. V was pared by 4 bases and J by 9 bases, with 13 bases between. The CDR3 region has the DNA TGTGCCAGCAGTTCATCAGGGTTTGGGCAGTACTTC. Its protein is CASSSSGFGQYF.

The chain has TRBV6-5 and TRBJ2-3; 7 nucleotides align to TRBD1. Germline loops: CDR1 MNHEY, CDR2 SVGAGI. This CDR3 has 14 amino acids. The V segment lost 5 bases and the J segment 5 bases; nucleotides outside the gene matches: 7. The CDR3 DNA reads as TGTGCCAGCAGTAAGGGACAGTCGATAGATACGCAGTATTTT. It encodes CASSKGQSIDTQYF.

The V gene is TRBV19, the J gene TRBJ1-4, with a weak D call TRBD1 (5 bases). Trimming stripped 5 bases from V and 6 bases from J, with 16 bases between. Germline V gives CDR1 LNHDA, CDR2 SQIVND (reference sequence). This CDR3 contains 15 residues. The CDR3 is CASSLRGGVDEKLFF. The CDR3 DNA sequence: TGTGCCAGTAGTCTAAGGGGAGGTGTAGATGAAAAACTGTTTTTT. The full variable domain, with the rest looked up from reference TRBV19 and TRBJ1-4, is DGGITQSPKYLFRKEGQNVTLSCEQNLNHDAMYWYRQDPGQGLRLIYYSQIVNDFQKGDIAEGYSVSREKKESFPLTVTSAQKNPTAFYLCASSLRGGVDEKLFFGSGTQLSVL.

The chain links TRBV19 to TRBJ2-3; 10 positions match TRBD2. The V gene's germline CDR1 is LNHDA and CDR2 SQIVND (reference sequence). Trimming cost V 8 bases and J 2 bases; bases outside gene matches: 7. The CDR3 runs 15 residues. In DNA form, the CDR3 reads TGTGCCAGTTCCTCCGGGACTAGCGACACAGATACGCAGTATTTT. Residues: CASSSGTSDTDTQYF.

This clone was recorded only once. This chain connects TRBV30 to TRBJ1-1; 8 nucleotides agree with TRBD1. This CDR3 has 15 residues. The V gene's germline CDR1 is GTSNPN and CDR2 SVGIG (reference sequence). The V and J ends lost 0 bases and 4 bases, in that order; junction bases with no gene match: 7. The CDR3 loop reads CAWSVQGGSGTEAFF. In nucleotides, the CDR3 is TGTGCCTGGAGTGTACAGGGGGGCAGCGGCACTGAAGCTTTCTTT. Full variable domain (missing parts from reference TRBV30 and TRBJ1-1): SQTIHQWPATLVQPVGSPLSLECTVEGTSNPNLYWYRQAAGRGLQLLFYSVGIGQISSEVPQNLSASRPQDRQFILSSKKLLLSDSGFYLCAWSVQGGSGTEAFFGQGTRLTVV.

The chain recombines TRBV29-1 with TRBJ1-2, with a possible D match to TRBD1 (5 bases). The ends were cut back, 2 bases at V and 2 bases at J, with 12 bases in the middle. Germline V lookup: CDR1 SQVTM, CDR2 ANQGSEA. There are 14 residues in the CDR3. The CDR3 nucleotides are TGCAGCGTTGAAATGGGTAGGGGAAACTATGGCTACACCTTC. Its protein is CSVEMGRGNYGYTF.

V usage is TRBV29-1 and J usage is TRBJ1-5; 7 bases match TRBD1. V trimming: 1 base; J trimming: 6 bases; junction bases outside the gene matches: 3. The CDR3 extends over 13 amino acids. Germline CDR1 reads SQVTM; CDR2 reads ANQGSEA. The CDR3 bases are TGCAGCGTTGAAGGAGGGGGCGGTCAGCCCCAGCATTTT. It codes for CSVEGGGGQPQHF.

This chain joins TRBV10-3 and TRBJ1-6, with D perhaps matching TRBD1 (5 bases). Per the germline V gene, CDR1 is ENHRY and CDR2 is SYGVKD. The CDR3 is 14 amino acids. Trimming pared 7 bases from V and 10 bases from J, leaving 17 bases between. The CDR3 is CAITLTAMGSPLHF. The CDR3 coding sequence is TGTGCCATCACCCTGACAGCAATGGGGTCACCCCTCCACTTT.

J is TRBJ1-2 and V is TRBV3-1 (or the pseudogene TRBV3-2); 7 bases fit TRBD1. The V gene end was trimmed by 1 base and the J gene end by 6 bases; junction bases not matched to a gene: 14. This CDR3 has 17 residues. The V gene's germline CDR1 is LGHDT and CDR2 YNNKEL (reference sequence). CDR3: CASSQVGVTGSLNGYTF. CDR3 nucleotides: TGTGCCAGCAGCCAAGTGGGGGTGACAGGGAGCCTGAATGGCTACACCTTC.

The V gene is TRBV10-2, the J gene TRBJ2-1; D may be TRBD2 (6 bases). The CDR3 spans 14 residues. Germline V gives CDR1 WSHSY, CDR2 SAAADI. V shed 0 bases and J shed 10 bases, with 13 bases lying between them. CDR3 nucleotides: TGCGCCAGCAGTGAGTCGAGGAACCGGGGGGAGCAGTTCTTC. It codes for CASSESRNRGEQFF.

Details on this clone: A read error may be the cause here, since a much bigger clone is one base away. Other DNA sequences in the sample encode the same CDR3. The V and J genes are TRBV27 and TRBJ2-7; D is possibly TRBD1 (6 bases). Germline V gives CDR1 MNHEY, CDR2 SMNVEV (reference sequence). V lost 4 bases to trimming and J lost 0 bases, with 10 bases between them. CDR3 length: 14 amino acids. The CDR3 DNA sequence: TGTGCCAGCAGTTCGACAGGCAGCTCCTACGAGCAGTACTTC. Translated: CASSSTGSSYEQYF.